This entry lists 6 T cell receptor beta chains sequenced from one sample in a study of cytotoxic CD8 clonotypes in ibrutinib-treated CLL. Repertoires were generated with immunoSEQ multiplex PCR, while TCRdb's copy carries only in-frame clones and drops some. The sample lists around 140,000 clones, 70% to 85% occurring once. The sequencing here drew on PBMCs, taken after 12 months of ibrutinib treatment. The source is a human donor with chronic lymphocytic leukemia.

The chain recombines TRBV7-2 with TRBJ2-5, with 7 nucleotides matching TRBD2. J lost 5 bases, V lost 5 bases, and 8 bases had no gene match. The CDR3 consists of 14 residues. The germline V gene has CDR1 SGHTA and CDR2 FQGNSA. The CDR3 is CASSPGRAGETQYF. The CDR3 DNA sequence: TGTGCCAGCAGCCCGGGGAGGGCCGGGGAGACCCAGTACTTC.

The chain is built from TRBV5-1 and TRBJ2-2, with a weak D call TRBD1 (5 bases). Germline lookup yields CDR1 SGHRS and CDR2 YFSETQ. The CDR3 has 14 residues. Between the trimmed V and J ends, which lost 4 bases and 2 bases, there was a span of 9 bases. The CDR3 nucleotides read TGCGCCAGCAGCAGTACAGGAAACACCGGGGAGCTGTTTTTT. Translation: CASSSTGNTGELFF.

The V and J genes are TRBV18 and TRBJ1-5; no clear D gene. The CDR3 totals 19 residues. V gave up 3 bases and J gave up 4 bases, with 25 bases separating them. Germline CDR1 reads KGHSH; CDR2 reads LQKENI. Here the CDR3 DNA reads TGTGCCAGCTCACCGGTTCAACCCGACGGGGTAGGGCCGAATCAGCCCCAGCATTTT. Amino acid sequence: CASSPVQPDGVGPNQPQHF.

V and J are TRBV27 and TRBJ1-2; TRBD1 is a possible D gene (5 bases). The CDR3 has 14 amino acids. CDR1 is MNHEY, CDR2 SMNVEV, per germline (reference sequence). V lost 3 bases and J lost 6, with 14 bases in between. CDR3 in amino acids: CASSLSQGRDGYTF. For the CDR3, the DNA is TGTGCCAGCAGTTTGTCTCAGGGAAGAGATGGCTACACCTTC.

The chain carries TRBV9 and TRBJ2-1; D gene uncertain. V was trimmed by 0 bases and J by 1 base, leaving 8 bases between them. There are 15 residues in the CDR3. Germline lookup yields CDR1 SGDLS and CDR2 YYNGEE. This CDR3 reads CASSVVSGSYNEQFF. As DNA, the CDR3 is TGTGCCAGCAGCGTAGTATCAGGATCCTACAATGAGCAGTTCTTC.

As for this clone: One end of the junction is discordant with germline, which a read error may explain. The rearrangement joins TRBV7-7 to TRBJ2-5; unclear D gene. Germline-derived CDR1 and CDR2 are SSHAT and FNYEAQ (reference sequence). CDR3 size: 17 residues. In DNA, the CDR3 is TGTGCTAGCAGCCCAGAGGTCCTTTCCCTGGGGTCCAGGACCCAGTACTTC. Translated: CASSPEVLSLGSRTQYF.